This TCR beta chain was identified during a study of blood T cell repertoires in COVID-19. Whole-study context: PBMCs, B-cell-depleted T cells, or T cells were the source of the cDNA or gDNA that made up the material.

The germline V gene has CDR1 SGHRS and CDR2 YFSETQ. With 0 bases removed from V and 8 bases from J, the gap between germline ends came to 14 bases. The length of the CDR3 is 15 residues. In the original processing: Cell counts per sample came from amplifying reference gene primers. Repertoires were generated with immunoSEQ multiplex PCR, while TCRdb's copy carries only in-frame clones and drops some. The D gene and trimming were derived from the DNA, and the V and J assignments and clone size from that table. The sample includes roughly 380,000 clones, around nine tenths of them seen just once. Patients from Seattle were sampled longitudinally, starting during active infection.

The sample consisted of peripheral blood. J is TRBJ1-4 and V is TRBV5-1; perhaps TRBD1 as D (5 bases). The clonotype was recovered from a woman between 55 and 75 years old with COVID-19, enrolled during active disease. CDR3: CASSLGAGKGEKLFF. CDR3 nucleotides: TGCGCCAGCAGCTTGGGGGCAGGGAAGGGCGAAAAACTGTTTTTT.